This TCR beta chain appears in the sequencing data of a study of Ad26.COV2.S vaccination and SARS-CoV-2 variants. Study-wide results and caveats: Considerable breadth of spike-specific CD8+ and CD4+ T cell responses has reportedly been documented following vaccination. Estimates derived from TCR breadth and depth analyses may have underestimated total T cell responses.

A word on this clone: Its antigen is not known.

Stated treatment: roughly 18 received Ad26.COV2.S at low or high dose, single or two shots; several received placebo; per-sample allocation not given. Sample collection was performed on day 63 after the first vaccine or placebo injection. V was trimmed by 2 bases and J by 2 bases, leaving 7 bases between them. The germline CDR1 and CDR2 sequences are SGHTS and YDEGEE. This CDR3 has 14 residues. Generated by immunoSEQ multiplex PCR, the TCRdb table keeps only in-frame clones and is missing some. The sample has around 500,000 clones, roughly nine tenths seen once. The chain uses TRBV5-8 and TRBJ1-4; tentatively, D is TRBD1 (5 bases). Material: peripheral blood, obtained in a trial of Ad26.COV2.S vaccine versus placebo. The clonotype was recovered from a person between 18 and 59 years old who received the Ad26.COV2.S COVID-19 vaccine or a placebo. The CDR3 loop is CASSFRATNEKLFF. CDR3 bases: TGTGCCAGCAGCTTCAGGGCCACTAATGAAAAACTGTTTTTT.